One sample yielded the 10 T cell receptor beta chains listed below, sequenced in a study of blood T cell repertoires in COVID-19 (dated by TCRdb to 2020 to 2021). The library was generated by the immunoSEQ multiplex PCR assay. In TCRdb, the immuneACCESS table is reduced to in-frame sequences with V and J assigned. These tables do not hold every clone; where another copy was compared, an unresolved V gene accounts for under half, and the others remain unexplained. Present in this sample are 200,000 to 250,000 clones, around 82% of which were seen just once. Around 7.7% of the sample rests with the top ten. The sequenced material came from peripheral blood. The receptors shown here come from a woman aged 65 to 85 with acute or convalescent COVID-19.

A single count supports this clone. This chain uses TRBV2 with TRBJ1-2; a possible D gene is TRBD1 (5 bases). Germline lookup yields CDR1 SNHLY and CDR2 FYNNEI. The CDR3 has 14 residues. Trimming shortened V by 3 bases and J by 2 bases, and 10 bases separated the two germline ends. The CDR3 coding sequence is TGTGCCAGCAGTGAGACAGCTGGGAACTATGGCTACACCTTC. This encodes CASSETAGNYGYTF. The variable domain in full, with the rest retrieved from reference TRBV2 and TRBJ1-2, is EPEVTQTPSHQVTQMGQEVILRCVPISNHLYFYWYRQILGQKVEFLVSFYNNEISEKSEIFDDQFSVERPDGSNFTLKIRSTKLEDSAMYFCASSETAGNYGYTFGSGTRLTVV.

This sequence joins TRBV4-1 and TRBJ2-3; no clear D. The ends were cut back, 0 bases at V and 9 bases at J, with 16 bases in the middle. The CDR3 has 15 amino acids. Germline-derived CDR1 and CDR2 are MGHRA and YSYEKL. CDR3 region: CASSQERSTPRTQYF. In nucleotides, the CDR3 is TGCGCCAGCAGCCAAGAGAGGAGCACACCTCGGACGCAGTATTTT.

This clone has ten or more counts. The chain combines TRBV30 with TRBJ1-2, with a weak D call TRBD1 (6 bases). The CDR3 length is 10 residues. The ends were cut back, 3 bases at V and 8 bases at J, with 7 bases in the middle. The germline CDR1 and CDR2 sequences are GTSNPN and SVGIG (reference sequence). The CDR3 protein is CAWRRGGYTF. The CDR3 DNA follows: TGTGCCTGGAGGAGGGGGGGCTACACCTTC.

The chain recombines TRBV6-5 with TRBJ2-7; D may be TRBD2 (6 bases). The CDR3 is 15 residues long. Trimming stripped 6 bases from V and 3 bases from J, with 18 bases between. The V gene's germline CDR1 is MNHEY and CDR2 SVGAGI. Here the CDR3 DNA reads TGTGCCAGCAGGACCGACACGGCTAGCGTCTACGAGCAGTACTTC. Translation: CASRTDTASVYEQYF.

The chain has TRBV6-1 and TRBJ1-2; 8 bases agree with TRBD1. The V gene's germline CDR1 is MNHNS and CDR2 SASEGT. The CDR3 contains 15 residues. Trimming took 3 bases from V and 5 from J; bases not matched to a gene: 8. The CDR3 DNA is TGTGCCAGCAGTGATGGGCAGGGGGCATGGTATGGCTACACCTTC. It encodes CASSDGQGAWYGYTF.

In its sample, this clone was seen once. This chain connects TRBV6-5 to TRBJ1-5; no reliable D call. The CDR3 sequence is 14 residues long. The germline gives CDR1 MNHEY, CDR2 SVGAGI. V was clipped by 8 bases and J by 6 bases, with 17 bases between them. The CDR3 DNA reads TGTGCCAGCTCTCTGGGAGGAAGGCCTCAGCCCCAGCATTTT. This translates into CASSLGGRPQPQHF.

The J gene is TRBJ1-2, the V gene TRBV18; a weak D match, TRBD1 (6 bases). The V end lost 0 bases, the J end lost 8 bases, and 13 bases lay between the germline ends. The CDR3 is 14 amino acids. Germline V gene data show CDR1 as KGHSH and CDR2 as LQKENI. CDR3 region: CASSPPQGMSGYTF. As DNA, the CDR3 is TGTGCCAGCTCACCACCCCAGGGGATGAGCGGCTACACCTTC.

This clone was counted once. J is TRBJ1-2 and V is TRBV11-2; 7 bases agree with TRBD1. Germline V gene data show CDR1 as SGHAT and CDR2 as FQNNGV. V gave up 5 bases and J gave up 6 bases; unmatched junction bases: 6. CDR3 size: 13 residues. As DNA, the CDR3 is TGTGCCAGCAGCCCAGGGGGTTCGAATGGCTACACCTTC. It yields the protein CASSPGGSNGYTF. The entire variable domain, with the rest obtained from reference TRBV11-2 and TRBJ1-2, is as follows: EAGVAQSPRYKIIEKRQSVAFWCNPISGHATLYWYQQILGQGPKLLIQFQNNGVVDDSQLPKDRFSAERLKGVDSTLKIQPAKLEDSAVYLCASSPGGSNGYTFGSGTRLTVV.

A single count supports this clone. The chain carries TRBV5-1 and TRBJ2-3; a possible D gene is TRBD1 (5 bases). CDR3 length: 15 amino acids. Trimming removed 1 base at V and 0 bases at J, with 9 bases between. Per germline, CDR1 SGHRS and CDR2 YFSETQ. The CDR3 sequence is CASSLTGRSTDTQYF. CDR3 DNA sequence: TGCGCCAGCAGCTTGACAGGCCGTAGCACAGATACGCAGTATTTT.

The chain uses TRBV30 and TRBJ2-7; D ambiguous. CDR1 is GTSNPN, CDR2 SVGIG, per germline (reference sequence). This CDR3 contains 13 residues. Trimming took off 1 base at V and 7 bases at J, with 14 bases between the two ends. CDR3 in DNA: TGTGCCTGGAGTGCCCTCGAGCTGCGAGAGCAGTACTTC. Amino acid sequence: CAWSALELREQYF.